This entry lists 20 T cell receptor beta chains sequenced from one sample in a study of blood T cell repertoires in COVID-19. Repertoires were generated with immunoSEQ multiplex PCR, while TCRdb's copy carries only in-frame clones and drops some. This sample has 99,000 or so clones, with 65% to 90% found just once. The sample taken for sequencing was peripheral blood. The receptors were gathered from a man aged 45-65 years with acute or convalescent COVID-19.

This chain links TRBV12-5 with TRBJ2-3; 8 bases are a match to TRBD2. Germline V CDR1 and CDR2: LGHNT, FRNRAP. V lost 6 bases to trimming and J lost 4 bases; unmatched junction nucleotides: 9. CDR3 length: 15 residues. Written as DNA, the CDR3 is TGTGCTAGTGGGTTTTTAGCGGGAAGAGCAGATACGCAGTATTTT. Translation: CASGFLAGRADTQYF.

The CDR3 here is CASGGRQGSYEQYF. The CDR3 DNA sequence: TGTGCCAGCGGAGGTCGACAGGGTTCCTACGAGCAGTACTTC. The chain links TRBV11-3 to TRBJ2-7; 7 bases map to TRBD1. The CDR3 spans 14 residues. Germline V lookup: CDR1 SGHNT, CDR2 YENEEA. Trimming removed 8 bases from V and 1 base from J; junction bases left unmatched: 8.

This clone came up once. V and J are TRBV29-1 and TRBJ1-5, with unresolved D. Germline-derived CDR1 and CDR2 are SQVTM and ANQGSEA. V lost 4 bases and J lost 6, with 13 bases in between. There are 13 residues in the CDR3. DNA of the CDR3: TGCAGCGTTGCGGACTCGATGGGTCAGCCCCAGCATTTT. Translated, it gives CSVADSMGQPQHF.

CDR3 in amino acids: CASSGRPGQGGNEQFF. DNA of the CDR3: TGTGCCAGCAGCGGCCGCCCGGGACAGGGGGGTAATGAGCAGTTCTTC. This chain joins TRBV7-8 and TRBJ2-1; 11 bases line up with TRBD1. The V gene end was trimmed by 5 bases and the J gene end by 7 bases; junction bases not matched to a gene: 10. Germline V gene lookup returns CDR1 SGHVS and CDR2 FQNEAQ. The CDR3 is made up of 16 amino acids. The full variable domain, in which reference TRBV7-8 and TRBJ2-1 provide the parts outside the CDR3, is GAGVSQSPRYKVAKRGQDVALRCDPISGHVSLFWYQQALGQGPEFLTYFQNEAQLDKSGLPSDRFFAERPEGSVSTLKIQRTQQEDSAVYLCASSGRPGQGGNEQFFGPGTRLTVL.

The CDR3 is CASSESPGTGNTEAFF. The CDR3 region has the DNA TGTGCCAGCAGTGAAAGTCCCGGGACAGGGAACACTGAAGCTTTCTTT. The chain has TRBV6-1 and TRBJ1-1; 8 bases agree with TRBD1. The CDR3 spans 16 residues. Trimming removed 2 bases from V and 1 base from J; junction bases left unmatched: 6. From germline, CDR1 is MNHNS and CDR2 SASEGT.

This clone was recorded many times. This sequence joins TRBV7-2 and TRBJ1-1; maybe TRBD1 (5 bases). This CDR3 comprises 14 residues. Trimming removed 1 base at V and 12 bases at J, with 18 bases between. Germline V CDR1 and CDR2: SGHTA, FQGNSA. CDR3 in DNA: TGTGCCAGCAGCTTAGAAAGTACAGGCAAAAAATCTTTCTTT. This gives the protein CASSLESTGKKSFF. Full variable domain (remainder filled in from reference TRBV7-2 and TRBJ1-1): GAGVSQSPSNKVTEKGKDVELRCDPISGHTALYWYRQSLGQGLEFLIYFQGNSAPDKSGLPSDRFSAERTGGSVSTLTIQRTQQEDSAVYLCASSLESTGKKSFFGQGTRLTVV.

This clone was counted only a few times. The V call is TRBV6-5, the J call TRBJ2-5; D possibly corresponds to TRBD1 (5 bases). V lost 5 bases, J lost 1 base, and 14 bases lay in between. This CDR3 has 15 amino acids. Germline V gives CDR1 MNHEY, CDR2 SVGAGI. The CDR3 DNA is TGTGCCAGCAGTAGGACCCAGGGATTCCAAGAGACCCAGTACTTC. Translated: CASSRTQGFQETQYF.

V usage is TRBV5-7 and J usage is TRBJ1-1; no firm D call. TRBV5-7 carries the ORF label, with uncertain function. The V end lost 10 bases, the J end lost 8 bases, and 24 bases lay between the germline ends. The CDR3 is made up of 14 amino acids. The CDR3 loop is CAATTPRLRPEAFF. For the CDR3, the DNA is TGTGCCGCCACTACCCCACGACTTAGACCCGAAGCTTTCTTT.

V is TRBV5-6 and J is TRBJ1-1; D is undetermined. Germline-derived CDR1 and CDR2 are SGHDT and YYEEEE. V was shortened by 1 base and J by 3 bases, with 13 bases between the two germline ends. This CDR3 has 15 residues. CDR3 in DNA: TGTGCCAGCAGCTTGCAGGCTGGGCGTGACACTGAAGCTTTCTTT. This codes for CASSLQAGRDTEAFF.

The V call is TRBV7-8, the J call TRBJ1-2, with D possibly being TRBD1 (6 bases). The CDR3 spans 14 residues. The V end was cut by 2 bases, the J end by 8 bases, with 15 bases between. CDR1 and CDR2 from the germline V gene are SGHVS and FQNEAQ. The CDR3 sequence is CASSLTGHSGGYTF. DNA for the CDR3: TGTGCCAGCAGCTTAACGGGACATAGTGGGGGCTACACCTTC.

This chain links TRBV5-1 with TRBJ2-3; maybe TRBD1 (6 bases). This CDR3 contains 14 residues. The V and J ends lost 2 bases and 5 bases respectively, with 12 bases between them. The germline V gene has CDR1 SGHRS and CDR2 YFSETQ. CDR3 bases: TGCGCCAGCAGCTTAGGTCAGGGGCAAGATACGCAGTATTTT. Translation gives CASSLGQGQDTQYF.

The V gene is TRBV6-5, the J gene TRBJ1-5, with TRBD1 matching 7 bases. V dropped 6 bases and J dropped 0; count of bases not matched to a gene: 5. The CDR3 contains 15 residues. Germline loops: CDR1 MNHEY, CDR2 SVGAGI. The CDR3 DNA is TGTGCCAGCAGAGGGACAGTTGCTAGCAATCAGCCCCAGCATTTT. Amino acids: CASRGTVASNQPQHF.

The chain combines TRBV6-1 with TRBJ2-1; 8 nucleotides align to TRBD2. The CDR3 contains 16 residues. Germline CDR1 MNHNS, CDR2 SASEGT. J lost 5 bases, V lost 2 bases, and 8 bases had no gene match. CDR3 in amino acids: CASSEWGSGNHNEQFF. The CDR3 bases are TGTGCCAGCAGTGAATGGGGTAGCGGGAACCACAATGAGCAGTTCTTC.

The chain uses TRBV11-3 and TRBJ1-6, with TRBD1 matching over 7 bases. This CDR3 has 15 amino acids. Germline CDR1 is SGHNT and CDR2 is YENEEA. Trimming removed 5 bases from V and 7 bases from J; junction bases left unmatched: 8. CDR3 nucleotides: TGTGCCAGCAGCCCCGGGACAGCCCCAAATTCACCCCTCCACTTT. It encodes CASSPGTAPNSPLHF.

The chain recombines TRBV5-6 with TRBJ1-2; D is uncertain. The CDR3 contains 14 residues. Looked up from germline, CDR1 is SGHDT and CDR2 is YYEEEE. Trimming cost V 0 bases and J 7 bases, with 13 bases left between them. The CDR3 bases are TGTGCCAGCAGCTTGGTGGGAGGAGGACTTGGCTACACCTTC. Protein sequence: CASSLVGGGLGYTF. The complete variable domain, with remaining parts taken from reference TRBV5-6 and TRBJ1-2, reads DAGVTQSPTHLIKTRGQQVTLRCSPKSGHDTVSWYQQALGQGPQFIFQYYEEEERQRGNFPDRFSGHQFPNYSSELNVNALLLGDSALYLCASSLVGGGLGYTFGSGTRLTVV.

The genes are TRBV5-4 and TRBJ1-1; 8 nucleotides align to TRBD1. Trimming cost V 4 bases and J 0 bases; bases outside gene matches: 5. The CDR3 spans 15 residues. Germline CDR1 is SGHNT and CDR2 is YYREEE (reference sequence). The CDR3 is CASSHRTGLNTEAFF. CDR3 DNA sequence: TGTGCCAGCAGCCATCGGACAGGGCTGAACACTGAAGCTTTCTTT.

This clone has only a few counts. The rearrangement joins TRBV5-6 to TRBJ1-6, with 7 bases fitting TRBD1. The V and J ends lost 4 bases and 5 bases, in that order; junction bases with no gene match: 6. The CDR3 has 15 amino acids. Germline V gene data show CDR1 as SGHDT and CDR2 as YYEEEE. The CDR3 DNA is TGTGCCAGCAGCGGAGGGGACAGCAATAATTCACCCCTCCACTTT. It specifies CASSGGDSNNSPLHF.

CDR3: CASSSGGGNYGYTF. CDR3 sequence (DNA): TGTGCCAGCAGCTCTGGGGGGGGGAACTATGGCTACACCTTC. The chain links TRBV5-4 to TRBJ1-2; the D gene is possibly TRBD1 (5 bases). Trimming stripped 3 bases from V and 2 bases from J, with 11 bases between. Germline loops: CDR1 SGHNT, CDR2 YYREEE (reference sequence). The CDR3 consists of 14 residues.

The rearrangement links TRBV11-2 to TRBJ2-1, with D perhaps matching TRBD2 (5 bases). In germline, CDR1 is SGHAT, CDR2 FQNNGV. The CDR3 totals 16 residues. V dropped 5 bases and J dropped 4 bases, with 18 bases sitting between them. In nucleotides, the CDR3 is TGTGCCAGCAGCCCCAGAGAGAGCGGAAATTACAATGAGCAGTTCTTC. This codes for CASSPRESGNYNEQFF.

The V call is TRBV2, the J call TRBJ1-3; a possible D gene is TRBD1 (5 bases). Trimming took 6 bases from V and 7 from J, leaving 16 bases between them. The germline V gene has CDR1 SNHLY and CDR2 FYNNEI. This CDR3 comprises 14 residues. CDR3 DNA sequence: TGTGCCAGCAGCGCCTCGGGGGAGTGGAACACCATATATTTT. Protein product: CASSASGEWNTIYF. Together with reference TRBV2 and TRBJ1-3, the CDR3 gives the full variable domain: EPEVTQTPSHQVTQMGQEVILRCVPISNHLYFYWYRQILGQKVEFLVSFYNNEISEKSEIFDDQFSVERPDGSNFTLKIRSTKLEDSAMYFCASSASGEWNTIYFGEGSWLTVV.